The 13 T cell receptor beta chains below were found in one sample sequenced in a study of cytomegalovirus exposure and HLA in healthy donors. The PCR had 60 Vbeta and 13 Jbeta primers. Repertoires were generated with immunoSEQ multiplex PCR, while TCRdb's copy carries only in-frame clones and drops some. The sample shows some 190,000 clones, around 87% of them seen only once. The specimen was PBMCs. These receptors were taken from a young man in good health and CMV-seronegative.

This sequence joins TRBV18 and TRBJ1-4; TRBD1 matches 7 bases. The V and J ends lost 1 base and 17 bases, in that order; junction bases with no gene match: 7. Germline assignment: CDR1 KGHSH and CDR2 LQKENI. The length of the CDR3 is 12 residues. The CDR3 loop reads CASSPRGQDLFF. As DNA, the CDR3 is TGTGCCAGCTCACCACGAGGACAGGATCTATTTTTT.

This clone turned up a few times. Additional DNA sequences in this sample encode the identical CDR3. The chain carries TRBV5-6 and TRBJ1-2, with TRBD1 matching 9 bases. V gave up 6 bases and J gave up 0 bases; unmatched junction bases: 6. Germline V lookup: CDR1 SGHDT, CDR2 YYEEEE. CDR3 length: 15 amino acids. This CDR3 is CASTPDRGANYGYTF. CDR3 bases: TGTGCCAGCACTCCAGACAGGGGGGCTAACTATGGCTACACCTTC.

This clone was seen a handful of times. The chain uses TRBV6-5 and TRBJ1-5, with 7 nucleotides matching TRBD1. V was pared by 6 bases and J by 5 bases, with 7 bases of the junction left unmatched. Germline V lookup: CDR1 MNHEY, CDR2 SVGAGI. The CDR3 is 14 amino acids. The CDR3 nucleotides read TGTGCCAGCAGCCCGACAGGGAGATATCAGCCCCAGCATTTT. Protein sequence: CASSPTGRYQPQHF.

The V and J genes are TRBV2 and TRBJ1-2, with D possibly matching TRBD1 (6 bases). The CDR3 length is 17 residues. Germline CDR1 reads SNHLY; CDR2 reads FYNNEI. The V end lost 6 bases, the J end lost 4 bases, and 24 bases lay between the germline ends. The CDR3 sequence is CASRESMDSLPSYGYTF. CDR3 DNA sequence: TGTGCCAGCAGGGAATCCATGGACAGCCTACCTTCCTATGGCTACACCTTC. Combining the CDR3 with reference TRBV2 and TRBJ1-2 gives the whole variable domain EPEVTQTPSHQVTQMGQEVILRCVPISNHLYFYWYRQILGQKVEFLVSFYNNEISEKSEIFDDQFSVERPDGSNFTLKIRSTKLEDSAMYFCASRESMDSLPSYGYTFGSGTRLTVV.

V and J are TRBV6-6 and TRBJ2-1; D perhaps matches TRBD1 (6 bases). Germline V gene sequence: CDR1 MNHNY, CDR2 SVGAGI (reference sequence). The CDR3 contains 15 residues. Trimming left V 0 bases short and J 4 bases short, with 10 bases between. The CDR3 region is CASSYSRDKYNEQFF. CDR3 nucleotide sequence: TGTGCCAGCAGTTACTCCCGGGACAAATACAATGAGCAGTTCTTC.

The chain employs TRBV4-1 and TRBJ2-7, with D tentatively TRBD2 (5 bases). The CDR3 has 13 amino acids. Looked up from germline, CDR1 is MGHRA and CDR2 is YSYEKL. Trimming cost V 3 bases and J 4 bases, with 10 bases left between them. DNA of the CDR3: TGCGCCAGCAGCCAGCTGGCGGGTTACGAGCAGTACTTC. Translated: CASSQLAGYEQYF.

The rearrangement joins TRBV21-1 to TRBJ1-5; TRBD1 reflects the table's D call only, with no check against the DNA. TRBV21-1 is a documented pseudogene. The CDR3 consists of 16 residues. CDR3 in DNA: TGTGCCAGCAGCACCCCCATCCAGGAAACAAATCAGCCCCAGCATTTT. Protein: CASSTPIQETNQPQHF.

V usage is TRBV30 and J usage is TRBJ2-7; 7 bases align to TRBD2. Germline V CDR1 and CDR2: GTSNPN, SVGIG (reference sequence). The CDR3 is 12 amino acids. CDR3 sequence reads: CASSSGNYEQYF. The DNA for the CDR3 is TGTGCATCGTCCAGCGGGAACTACGAGCAGTACTTC.

The V gene is TRBV7-9, the J gene TRBJ1-1; D possibly corresponds to TRBD1 (6 bases). Germline V gene data show CDR1 as SEHNR and CDR2 as FQNEAQ (reference sequence). This CDR3 comprises 14 residues. The germline V and J ends were trimmed by 5 bases and 5 bases, with 15 bases remaining between them. The CDR3 DNA is TGTGCCAGCAGCGATGGGACACGAACGACTGAAGCTTTCTTT. This encodes CASSDGTRTTEAFF.

The chain employs TRBV19 and TRBJ2-3, with a tentative D call TRBD1 (5 bases). From germline, CDR1 is LNHDA and CDR2 SQIVND (reference sequence). V lost 2 bases, J lost 4 bases, and 13 bases lay in between. The CDR3 length is 15 residues. DNA of the CDR3: TGTGCCAGTAGTATAACAGGCAGGGTGGCAGATACGCAGTATTTT. This encodes CASSITGRVADTQYF.

V and J are TRBV10-3 and TRBJ2-1; 9 bases fit TRBD2. Germline V gives CDR1 ENHRY, CDR2 SYGVKD. With 9 bases clipped from V and 9 bases from J, the junction kept 9 bases outside the gene matches. The CDR3 runs to 13 residues. This chain's CDR3 is CAMTSGAPGEQFF. For the CDR3, the DNA is TGTGCCATGACTAGCGGAGCTCCGGGTGAGCAGTTCTTC.

The chain joins TRBV4-2 to TRBJ2-6; 7 bases agree with TRBD1. The germline V gene has CDR1 LGHNA and CDR2 YNFKEQ. Trimming cost V 3 bases and J 2 bases; bases outside gene matches: 1. The CDR3 loop spans 15 amino acids. CDR3: CASSQGTAGANVLTF. In DNA, the CDR3 is TGTGCCAGCAGCCAGGGGACAGCTGGGGCCAACGTCCTGACTTTC.

This chain uses TRBV4-1 with TRBJ1-1, with a weak D call TRBD1 (5 bases). The CDR3 spans 17 residues. V was shortened by 0 bases and J by 0 bases, with 14 bases between the two germline ends. Germline CDR1 is MGHRA and CDR2 is YSYEKL. CDR3 protein: CASSQDEGVKMNTEAFF. CDR3 coding DNA: TGCGCCAGCAGCCAAGATGAAGGGGTGAAGATGAACACTGAAGCTTTCTTT.